This TCR beta chain derives from a study of blood T cell repertoires in COVID-19. V lost 3 bases to trimming and J lost 8 bases; unmatched junction nucleotides: 4. The germline CDR1 and CDR2 sequences are SGHTA and FQGNSA. The CDR3 is 13 amino acids. Here immunoSEQ multiplex PCR was the method, and the copy in TCRdb shows in-frame clones only, minus some. The sample records some 45,000 clones, more than 65% being singletons. In its sample, this clone was seen once. The clonotype comes from a woman aged 55-69 years with acute or convalescent COVID-19. This chain connects TRBV7-2 to TRBJ2-1, with 7 bases lining up with TRBD1. Material: peripheral blood. CDR3 loop: CASSLLGGDEQFF. The CDR3 coding sequence is TGTGCCAGCAGCTTGTTAGGGGGCGATGAGCAGTTCTTC.